This T cell receptor beta chain was found in a study of blood T cell repertoires in COVID-19. In the study overall: Material from acute and convalescent COVID-19 was sourced from the United States, Italy and Spain. Sources were T cells, B-cell-depleted T cells, or PBMCs; the material itself was cDNA or gDNA.

With V trimmed by 0 bases and J by 4 bases, 2 bases remained unmatched. Germline V gene sequence: CDR1 LGHDT, CDR2 YNNKEL (reference sequence). The CDR3 spans 15 residues. In the authors' workflow: Reference gene primer amplification in the assay estimated nucleated cell counts. TCRdb keeps only in-frame clones here, not all; method: immunoSEQ multiplex PCR. V and J calls plus clone size are reproduced from that table; the DNA served to infer D and trimming. Seen here are roughly 210,000 clones, about 88% observed once, and the top ten hold under 2%. The sample taken for sequencing was peripheral blood. V gene TRBV3-1 (or the pseudogene TRBV3-2) combines with J gene TRBJ2-1, with 8 positions matching TRBD2. The origin of this receptor is a man between 70 and 80 years old with acute or convalescent COVID-19. CDR3 bases: TGTGCCAGCAGCCAAGACGCTAGCGGGTACAATGAGCAGTTCTTC. Translating it yields CASSQDASGYNEQFF.